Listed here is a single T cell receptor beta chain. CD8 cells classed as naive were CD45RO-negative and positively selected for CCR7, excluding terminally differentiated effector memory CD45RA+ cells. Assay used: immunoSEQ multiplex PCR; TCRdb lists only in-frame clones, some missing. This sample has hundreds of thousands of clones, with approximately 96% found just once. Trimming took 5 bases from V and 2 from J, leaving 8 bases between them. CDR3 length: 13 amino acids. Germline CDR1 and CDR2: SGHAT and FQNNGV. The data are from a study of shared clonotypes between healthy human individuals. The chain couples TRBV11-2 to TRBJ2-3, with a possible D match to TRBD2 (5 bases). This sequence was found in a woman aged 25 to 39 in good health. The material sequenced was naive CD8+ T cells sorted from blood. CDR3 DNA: TGTGCCAGCAGCCCGGAGGTCACAGATACGCAGTATTTT. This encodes CASSPEVTDTQYF. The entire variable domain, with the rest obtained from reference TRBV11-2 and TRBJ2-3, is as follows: EAGVAQSPRYKIIEKRQSVAFWCNPISGHATLYWYQQILGQGPKLLIQFQNNGVVDDSQLPKDRFSAERLKGVDSTLKIQPAKLEDSAVYLCASSPEVTDTQYFGPGTRLTVL.